These 7 T cell receptor beta chains came from one sample sequenced in a study of shared T cell receptors in the human thymus. The table came from immunoSEQ multiplex PCR; TCRdb's copy has only in-frame clones and leaves some out. The data show hundreds of thousands of clones, about 89% seen once. These same records also appear under a second study, on human thymus T cells.

Specimen: thymocytes. The receptors stem from a boy under two years old with a congenital heart defect.

This sequence joins TRBV5-4 and TRBJ2-1, with TRBD1 as a possible D gene (6 bases). Per germline, CDR1 SGHNT and CDR2 YYREEE (reference sequence). V gave up 2 bases and J gave up 9 bases, with 18 bases separating them. The CDR3 has 15 residues. The CDR3 here is CASSFIQGQQSEQFF. Here the CDR3 DNA reads TGTGCCAGCAGCTTTATACAGGGCCAACAGAGTGAGCAGTTCTTC. Together with reference TRBV5-4 and TRBJ2-1, the CDR3 gives the full variable domain: ETGVTQSPTHLIKTRGQQVTLRCSSQSGHNTVSWYQQALGQGPQFIFQYYREEENGRGNFPPRFSGLQFPNYSSELNVNALELDDSALYLCASSFIQGQQSEQFFGPGTRLTVL.

The chain combines TRBV28 with TRBJ2-3; 8 positions match TRBD2. The CDR3 length is 13 residues. The V gene end was trimmed by 5 bases and the J gene end by 6 bases; junction bases not matched to a gene: 4. The germline V gene has CDR1 MDHEN and CDR2 SYDVKM. CDR3 residues: CASSDTGGDTQYF. CDR3 DNA sequence: TGTGCCAGCAGTGATACGGGGGGGGATACGCAGTATTTT.

A word on this clone: Other DNA sequences in this specimen translate into the identical CDR3. The chain employs TRBV4-1 and TRBJ1-6; 9 bases map to TRBD1. V was clipped by 1 base and J by 7 bases; unmatched bases: 8. The V gene's germline CDR1 is MGHRA and CDR2 YSYEKL. The CDR3 is made up of 17 amino acids. The CDR3 is CASSQGGRDRENSPLHF. The CDR3 DNA follows: TGCGCCAGCAGCCAAGGGGGAAGGGACAGGGAAAATTCACCCCTCCACTTT.

The CDR3 DNA reads TGTGCCAGCGGAACGGGGGGAGCTTTCTTT. Translating gives CASGTGGAFF. This rearrangement joins TRBV9 to TRBJ1-1; D might be TRBD1 (5 bases). Trimming took off 7 bases at V and 10 bases at J, with 11 bases between the two ends. The V gene's germline CDR1 is SGDLS and CDR2 YYNGEE. CDR3 length: 10 amino acids.

The genes are TRBV27 and TRBJ1-1; possible D gene TRBD1, 5 bases. The CDR3 is made up of 14 amino acids. The germline gives CDR1 MNHEY, CDR2 SMNVEV (reference sequence). V was cut by 2 bases and J by 4 bases, with 11 bases left in between. CDR3 DNA sequence: TGTGCCAGCAGTTTAAGATCAGGGATCACTGAAGCTTTCTTT. Its translation: CASSLRSGITEAFF.

This rearrangement joins TRBV9 to TRBJ2-1; the match to TRBD1 covers 11 bases. The V gene's germline CDR1 is SGDLS and CDR2 YYNGEE. The CDR3 runs 15 residues. With V trimmed by 3 bases and J by 5 bases, 4 bases remained unmatched. The CDR3 loop is CASSGGTGGHNEQFF. DNA of the CDR3: TGTGCCAGCAGCGGCGGGACAGGGGGACACAATGAGCAGTTCTTC.

This chain joins TRBV7-2 and TRBJ2-1, with 11 bases that match TRBD2. V gave up 5 bases and J gave up 5 bases; unmatched junction bases: 8. This CDR3 has 16 residues. Germline V gives CDR1 SGHTA, CDR2 FQGNSA. CDR3 nucleotides: TGTGCCAGCAGCCCGCGACTAGCGGGGCGTCACAATGAGCAGTTCTTC. Residues: CASSPRLAGRHNEQFF.